What follows are 18 T cell receptor beta chains derived from one specimen sequenced in a study of blood T cell repertoires in COVID-19. Assay: immunoSEQ multiplex PCR; the TCRdb copy retains only in-frame clones and omits some. The data contain around 50,000 clones, roughly 84% of them seen just once; the ten biggest clones take up roughly 4.8%. The sample consisted of peripheral blood. These receptors were obtained from a man in his forties with active COVID-19.

The rearrangement links TRBV10-3 to TRBJ1-1; TRBD1 agrees at 7 bases. Germline CDR1 reads ENHRY; CDR2 reads SYGVKD. V shed 3 bases and J 5 bases; nucleotides not matched to a gene: 9. The length of the CDR3 is 15 residues. In DNA, the CDR3 is TGTGCCATCAGTGACGGACAGGCTGAGGAAACTGAAGCTTTCTTT. It specifies CAISDGQAEETEAFF.

The genes are TRBV7-3 and TRBJ2-3, with D unclear. V gave up 5 bases and J gave up 0 bases, with 12 bases separating them. Germline V gives CDR1 SGHTA, CDR2 FQGTGA. This CDR3 is built from 15 residues. CDR3 nucleotide sequence: TGTGCCAGCAGCCCCTGGCGGTCTAGCACAGATACGCAGTATTTT. It yields the protein CASSPWRSSTDTQYF. The full variable domain, completed using reference TRBV7-3 and TRBJ2-3, is GAGVSQTPSNKVTEKGKYVELRCDPISGHTALYWYRQSLGQGPEFLIYFQGTGAADDSGLPNDRFFAVRPEGSVSTLKIQRTERGDSAVYLCASSPWRSSTDTQYFGPGTRLTVL.

The chain carries TRBV7-9 and TRBJ1-3, with D possibly matching TRBD1 (5 bases). This CDR3 has 13 residues. V shed 5 bases and J shed 4 bases, with 9 bases lying between them. Germline CDR1 and CDR2: SEHNR and FQNEAQ (reference sequence). CDR3 DNA sequence: TGTGCCAGCAGCCGCAGGGTAGGAAACACCATATATTTT. Translating it yields CASSRRVGNTIYF.

Written as DNA, the CDR3 is TGTGCCAGCAGCCGGACTAGCCGATCCTACAATGAGCAGTTCTTC. Protein sequence: CASSRTSRSYNEQFF. The genes are TRBV11-2 and TRBJ2-1, with TRBD2 matching 8 bases. Losses at the gene ends were 5 bases for V and 1 base for J; bases not matched to a gene: 4. This CDR3 region has 15 residues. Looked up from germline, CDR1 is SGHAT and CDR2 is FQNNGV. Filled out from reference TRBV11-2 and TRBJ2-1, the complete variable domain reads EAGVAQSPRYKIIEKRQSVAFWCNPISGHATLYWYQQILGQGPKLLIQFQNNGVVDDSQLPKDRFSAERLKGVDSTLKIQPAKLEDSAVYLCASSRTSRSYNEQFFGPGTRLTVL.

J is TRBJ1-1 and V is TRBV6-5, with 8 bases identical to TRBD1. This CDR3 contains 14 residues. Germline CDR1 and CDR2: MNHEY and SVGAGI. With 8 bases clipped from V and 4 bases from J, the junction kept 9 bases outside the gene matches. The CDR3 bases are TGTGCCAGCCGGCCGACAGGGGTTGGCACTGAAGCTTTCTTT. Amino acids: CASRPTGVGTEAFF.

This clone is a singleton in its sample. The chain combines TRBV6-2 or TRBV6-3 with TRBJ2-1, with D perhaps TRBD1 (7 bases). CDR3 length equals 15 residues. V was shortened by 5 bases and J by 9 bases, with 20 bases between the two germline ends. The V gene's germline CDR1 is MNHEY and CDR2 SVGEGT. The CDR3 loop is CASSRLTGYGGEQFF. CDR3 in DNA: TGTGCCAGCAGTCGCCTGACAGGGTACGGGGGTGAGCAGTTCTTC.

This sequence joins TRBV20-1 and TRBJ1-4; no clear D. This CDR3 comprises 11 residues. V was trimmed by 6 bases and J by 8 bases, leaving 10 bases between them. Germline CDR1 is DFQATT and CDR2 is SNEGSKA (reference sequence). The CDR3 region is CSAAISEKLFF. The CDR3 nucleotides are TGCAGTGCCGCGATCTCGGAAAAACTGTTTTTT.

The rearrangement uses TRBV5-1 and TRBJ2-2, with D maybe TRBD2 (5 bases). This CDR3 comprises 16 residues. Trimming took 4 bases from V and 1 from J, leaving 14 bases between them. The germline V gene encodes CDR1 SGHRS and CDR2 YFSETQ. CDR3 DNA: TGCGCCAGCAGCCGCGGGTCCTGGGGGAACACCGGGGAGCTGTTTTTT. Amino acid sequence: CASSRGSWGNTGELFF.

The chain joins TRBV27 to TRBJ2-2; perhaps TRBD1 as D (5 bases). The CDR3 covers 15 residues. The V gene lost 1 base and the J gene lost 6 bases, with 12 bases spanning the gap. CDR1 is MNHEY and CDR2 is SMNVEV in the germline V gene (reference sequence). The CDR3 spells CASSLFRTTSGELFF. CDR3 nucleotides: TGTGCCAGCAGTTTATTCAGGACAACCTCCGGGGAGCTGTTTTTT.

The CDR3 DNA follows: TGTGCCAGCAGCCTGGGAGGGGGTTTTACCCAAACGCAAGAGACCCAGTACTTC. As protein: CASSLGGGFTQTQETQYF. The chain combines TRBV7-9 with TRBJ2-5; D perhaps matches TRBD2 (7 bases). The CDR3 extends over 18 amino acids. Germline V CDR1 and CDR2: SEHNR, FQNEAQ (reference sequence). Deletions cut 5 bases from V and 2 bases from J, with 24 bases between.

The sample holds one count of this clone. This rearrangement joins TRBV25-1 to TRBJ2-1; the D gene is possibly TRBD1 (6 bases). Germline CDR1 is MGHDK and CDR2 is SYGVNS. The CDR3 extends over 14 amino acids. Trimming left V 2 bases short and J 3 bases short, with 8 bases between. The CDR3 DNA sequence: TGTGCCAGCAGTGAAATGGACAGCTACAATGAGCAGTTCTTC. As protein: CASSEMDSYNEQFF.

The V call is TRBV9, the J call TRBJ2-1; the match to TRBD2 covers 8 bases. The CDR3 extends over 15 amino acids. Trimming removed 0 bases from V and 5 bases from J; junction bases left unmatched: 4. Germline V CDR1 and CDR2: SGDLS, YYNGEE. The CDR3 spells CASSVAGTSDNEQFF. The CDR3 nucleotides read TGTGCCAGCAGCGTAGCCGGGACTAGTGACAATGAGCAGTTCTTC. The full variable domain, in which reference TRBV9 and TRBJ2-1 provide the parts outside the CDR3, is DSGVTQTPKHLITATGQRVTLRCSPRSGDLSVYWYQQSLDQGLQFLIQYYNGEERAKGNILERFSAQQFPDLHSELNLSSLELGDSALYFCASSVAGTSDNEQFFGPGTRLTVL.

This clone was counted a single time. CDR3 bases: TGTGCCACCAGTGACTCCGGGACAGACTTCAACTATGGCTACACCTTC. It translates to CATSDSGTDFNYGYTF. The chain employs TRBV24-1 and TRBJ1-2, with TRBD1 matching over 7 bases. Germline-derived CDR1 and CDR2 are KGHDR and SFDVKD. The CDR3 length is 16 residues. The V and J ends lost 4 bases and 2 bases, in that order; junction bases with no gene match: 9.

The chain combines TRBV30 with TRBJ1-2; TRBD1 is a possible D gene (5 bases). The germline CDR1 and CDR2 sequences are GTSNPN and SVGIG (reference sequence). Trimming stripped 0 bases from V and 3 bases from J, with 8 bases between. CDR3 length: 13 residues. The CDR3 protein is CAWSVDTYYGYTF. Here the CDR3 DNA reads TGTGCCTGGAGTGTGGACACCTACTATGGCTACACCTTC.

The genes are TRBV5-4 and TRBJ2-2; 7 bases are a match to TRBD2. The germline V gene has CDR1 SGHNT and CDR2 YYREEE (reference sequence). The CDR3 has 16 amino acids. Trimming at V came to 0 bases and at J to 3 bases, leaving 5 bases not matched to a gene. CDR3 sequence reads: CASSLGPLADTGELFF. As DNA, the CDR3 is TGTGCCAGCAGCTTGGGACCCCTAGCGGACACCGGGGAGCTGTTTTTT. The whole variable domain, remainder taken from reference TRBV5-4 and TRBJ2-2, is ETGVTQSPTHLIKTRGQQVTLRCSSQSGHNTVSWYQQALGQGPQFIFQYYREEENGRGNFPPRFSGLQFPNYSSELNVNALELDDSALYLCASSLGPLADTGELFFGEGSRLTVL.

This chain joins TRBV2 and TRBJ2-3; D may be TRBD2 (6 bases). Trimming took 5 bases from V and 2 from J, leaving 14 bases between them. Germline V gene data show CDR1 as SNHLY and CDR2 as FYNNEI. The CDR3 consists of 15 residues. The CDR3 sequence: CASSLSRDFTDTQYF. CDR3 sequence (DNA): TGTGCCAGCAGTCTTTCCCGGGACTTCACAGATACGCAGTATTTT.

The chain links TRBV7-9 to TRBJ1-1; D may be TRBD1 (6 bases). Deletions cut 7 bases from V and 5 bases from J, with 17 bases between. The CDR3 has 14 residues. The germline CDR1 and CDR2 sequences are SEHNR and FQNEAQ (reference sequence). The CDR3 DNA follows: TGTGCCAGCATCCTCCTAGGGGGGGGAACTGAAGCTTTCTTT. Protein: CASILLGGGTEAFF.

The chain has TRBV27 and TRBJ2-1, with D unclear. Germline V CDR1 and CDR2: MNHEY, SMNVEV (reference sequence). V was clipped by 5 bases and J by 5 bases, with 16 bases between them. This CDR3 contains 15 residues. In DNA, the CDR3 is TGTGCCAGCAGTCCAAGAGCGATCCCCCACAATGAGCAGTTCTTC. Protein sequence: CASSPRAIPHNEQFF.